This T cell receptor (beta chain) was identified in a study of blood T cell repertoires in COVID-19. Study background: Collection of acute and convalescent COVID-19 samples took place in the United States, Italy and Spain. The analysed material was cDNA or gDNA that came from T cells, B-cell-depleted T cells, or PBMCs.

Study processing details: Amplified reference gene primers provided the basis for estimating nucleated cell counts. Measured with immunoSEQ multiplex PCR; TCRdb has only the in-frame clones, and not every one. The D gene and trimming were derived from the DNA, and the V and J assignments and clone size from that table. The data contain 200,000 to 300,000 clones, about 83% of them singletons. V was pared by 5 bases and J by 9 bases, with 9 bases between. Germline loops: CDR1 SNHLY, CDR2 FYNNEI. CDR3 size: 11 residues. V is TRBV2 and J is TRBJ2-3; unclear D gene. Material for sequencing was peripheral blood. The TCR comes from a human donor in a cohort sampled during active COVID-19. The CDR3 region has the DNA TGTGCCAGCAGTCCTGACTTAACGCAGTATTTT. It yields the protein CASSPDLTQYF.